Below, 25 T cell receptor beta chains from the same sample are listed, as sequenced in a study of regulatory T cells in long-lasting Graves disease. Relying on iRepertoire HTBI primers and Arm-PCR of CDR3 regions, the team built TCR beta libraries. TCRdb reanalysed the multiplex PCR reads using MiXCR and keeps one entry per CDR3 protein. The sample records fewer than 550,000 distinct CDR3 sequences, around 16% being singletons. Time point of the sample: newly diagnosed GD, antithyroid drugs for less than 3 months. Scientists built the TCR library using RNA that was extracted from PBMCs. These data were also reused for a study on T cells in Graves' hyperthyroidism and ophthalmopathy.

The specimen was peripheral blood mononuclear cells (PBMCs), collected at new diagnosis, from a patient treated with antithyroid drugs. The receptors come from a woman aged 35 to 59 with Graves disease.

The sample holds many counts of this clonotype. This chain joins TRBV12-3 or TRBV12-4 and TRBJ2-4; D is perhaps TRBD1 or TRBD2 (5 bases each). This CDR3 comprises 15 residues. Trimming shortened V by 6 bases and J by 10 bases, and 22 bases separated the two germline ends. The CDR3 DNA sequence: TGTGCCAGCAGCCTTTTTGTGGGGGTTCAGGGAATTCAGTACTTC. Translating it yields CASSLFVGVQGIQYF.

This clonotype was detected many times. The chain recombines TRBV6-1 with TRBJ2-1, with TRBD1 as a possible D gene (5 bases). This CDR3 has 15 amino acids. V lost 2 bases, J lost 1 base, and 9 bases lay in between. Germline CDR1 and CDR2: MNHNS and SASEGT. This CDR3 is CASSESQGSYNEQFF. The CDR3 DNA follows: TGTGCCAGCAGTGAAAGCCAGGGTTCCTACAATGAGCAGTTCTTC.

CDR3 residues: CAWSVPEYTYEQYF. In DNA form, the CDR3 reads TGTGCCTGGAGTGTACCGGAGTATACCTACGAGCAGTACTTC. This chain uses TRBV30 with TRBJ2-7; D not certain. V lost 0 bases to trimming and J lost 2 bases, with 11 bases between them. The length of the CDR3 is 14 residues. Germline loops: CDR1 GTSNPN, CDR2 SVGIG (reference sequence).

This clonotype has a count of ten or more. CDR3 DNA: TGTGCCTCTAGCTTAGGAAAGCACGAAGCTTTCTTT. Protein: CASSLGKHEAFF. The chain uses TRBV13 and TRBJ1-1; D not certain. Germline V gene sequence: CDR1 PRHDT, CDR2 FYEKMQ (reference sequence). The CDR3 covers 12 residues. The V end lost 11 bases, the J end lost 8 bases, and 18 bases lay between the germline ends.

This clonotype was counted many times. The chain uses TRBV6-5 and TRBJ2-1; 7 bases align to TRBD1. The CDR3 spans 16 residues. V gave up 4 bases and J gave up 7 bases; unmatched junction bases: 13. Germline V gene lookup returns CDR1 MNHEY and CDR2 SVGAGI. Here the CDR3 reads CASSSLNRGRENEQFF. CDR3 sequence (DNA): TGTGCCAGCAGTTCCCTAAACAGGGGTCGAGAGAATGAGCAGTTCTTC.

The genes are TRBV5-4 and TRBJ2-1; 12 bases align to TRBD2. The V gene end was trimmed by 4 bases and the J gene end by 0 bases; junction bases not matched to a gene: 11. Looked up from germline, CDR1 is SGHNT and CDR2 is YYREEE (reference sequence). The CDR3 totals 19 residues. CDR3 coding DNA: TGTGCCAGCAGCACACCGGGACTAGCGGGTTTTAGCTCCTACAATGAGCAGTTCTTC. This codes for CASSTPGLAGFSSYNEQFF. The whole variable domain, remainder taken from reference TRBV5-4 and TRBJ2-1, is ETGVTQSPTHLIKTRGQQVTLRCSSQSGHNTVSWYQQALGQGPQFIFQYYREEENGRGNFPPRFSGLQFPNYSSELNVNALELDDSALYLCASSTPGLAGFSSYNEQFFGPGTRLTVL.

This chain uses TRBV4-1 with TRBJ1-3; no firm D call. This CDR3 has 14 residues. Trimming pared 2 bases from V and 4 bases from J, leaving 9 bases between. The germline V gene encodes CDR1 MGHRA and CDR2 YSYEKL. The chain's CDR3 is CASSQNPTGNTIYF. The CDR3 DNA follows: TGCGCCAGCAGCCAAAACCCGACGGGAAACACCATATATTTT.

At least ten counts were recorded for this clonotype. CDR3 region: CASSTDSIQETQYF. CDR3 in DNA: TGTGCCAGCAGCACGGACAGCATCCAAGAGACCCAGTACTTC. V gene TRBV5-6 combines with J gene TRBJ2-5; D may be TRBD1 (6 bases). The germline V and J ends were trimmed by 4 bases and 1 base, with 11 bases remaining between them. Per germline, CDR1 SGHDT and CDR2 YYEEEE. CDR3 size: 14 residues.

This clonotype was seen more than once but under ten times. The chain links TRBV20-1 to TRBJ2-1, with 7 bases identical to TRBD2. V gave up 2 bases and J gave up 9 bases; unmatched junction bases: 10. CDR3 size: 14 residues. Looked up from germline, CDR1 is DFQATT and CDR2 is SNEGSKA (reference sequence). CDR3 nucleotide sequence: TGCAGTGCTAGAAACTGGGGGGGGGGGGGTGAGCAGTTCTTC. The encoded protein is CSARNWGGGGEQFF.

This clonotype was seen a few times. The V and J genes are TRBV19 and TRBJ1-2; D is unresolved. CDR1 is LNHDA, CDR2 SQIVND, per germline (reference sequence). This CDR3 has 16 amino acids. V shed 4 bases and J shed 1 base, with 16 bases lying between them. This CDR3 is CASSNSPRLSNYGYTF. The CDR3 coding sequence is TGTGCCAGTAGTAATTCTCCTCGGCTGAGTAACTATGGCTACACCTTC. Full variable domain (outside the CDR3, taken from reference TRBV19 and TRBJ1-2): DGGITQSPKYLFRKEGQNVTLSCEQNLNHDAMYWYRQDPGQGLRLIYYSQIVNDFQKGDIAEGYSVSREKKESFPLTVTSAQKNPTAFYLCASSNSPRLSNYGYTFGSGTRLTVV.

This clonotype was picked up many times. The chain uses TRBV12-3 or TRBV12-4 and TRBJ1-1; D is possibly TRBD1 (5 bases). This CDR3 has 13 amino acids. Trimming pared 4 bases from V and 1 base from J, leaving 7 bases between. The chain's CDR3 is CASSWGGNTEAFF. In nucleotides, the CDR3 is TGTGCCAGCAGTTGGGGGGGGAACACTGAAGCTTTCTTT.

This clonotype was observed many times. The CDR3 reads CATSSSGTVNQPQHF. The CDR3, as DNA: TGTGCCACCAGCAGCTCCGGGACGGTTAATCAGCCCCAGCATTTT. The chain links TRBV15 to TRBJ1-5; possible D gene TRBD1, 5 bases. This CDR3 comprises 15 residues. Trimming shortened V by 3 bases and J by 4 bases, and 13 bases separated the two germline ends. Per germline, CDR1 LNHNV and CDR2 YYDKDF (reference sequence).

This clonotype was seen a few times. The chain couples TRBV6-2 or TRBV6-3 to TRBJ1-2; maybe TRBD1 (5 bases). CDR1 MNHEY and CDR2 SVGEGT come from the germline V gene. This CDR3 has 15 residues. V was trimmed by 2 bases and J by 4 bases, leaving 14 bases between them. The chain's CDR3 is CASSYEGPPLYGYTF. Here the CDR3 DNA reads TGTGCCAGCAGTTACGAGGGGCCTCCCCTCTATGGCTACACCTTC.

At least ten counts were recorded for this clonotype. The gene calls are TRBV6-1 and TRBJ1-2; 7 positions match TRBD1. The CDR3 has 13 amino acids. V trimming: 6 bases; J trimming: 3 bases; junction bases outside the gene matches: 4. Per the germline V gene, CDR1 is MNHNS and CDR2 is SASEGT. The CDR3 region is CASSAGQHYGYTF. CDR3 DNA sequence: TGTGCCAGCAGCGCGGGACAGCACTATGGCTACACCTTC.

This clonotype was seen many times. This sequence joins TRBV3-1 and TRBJ1-1; D is perhaps TRBD1 (5 bases). Germline V gene data show CDR1 as LGHDT and CDR2 as YNNKEL (reference sequence). V was pared by 4 bases and J by 0 bases, with 15 bases between. The CDR3 totals 16 residues. The CDR3 DNA reads TGTGCCAGCAGCCCTGAGGGACGAATGATGAACACTGAAGCTTTCTTT. This codes for CASSPEGRMMNTEAFF.

Remarks on this clonotype: This may come from a read error, since a much larger clone is one base off. The V call is TRBV13, the J call TRBJ2-3; maybe TRBD1 (6 bases). Trimming took 6 bases from V and 2 from J, leaving 12 bases between them. CDR3 length: 14 amino acids. In germline, CDR1 is PRHDT, CDR2 FYEKMQ (reference sequence). CDR3 nucleotides: TGTGCCAGCAGGCACGGACAGAACACAGATACGCAGTATTTT. This sequence encodes CASRHGQNTDTQYF.

The sample holds one count of this clonotype. The gene calls are TRBV12-3 or TRBV12-4 and TRBJ1-5, with D possibly being TRBD1 (5 bases). V lost 2 bases and J lost 5, with 10 bases in between. CDR3 length equals 14 residues. The CDR3 region is CASSLFLGDQPQHF. The CDR3 bases are TGTGCCAGCAGTTTATTCCTGGGGGATCAGCCCCAGCATTTT.

The table lists this clonotype with many counts. The chain joins TRBV6-6 to TRBJ2-7, with 7 bases aligning to TRBD2. The CDR3 consists of 15 residues. The germline gives CDR1 MNHNY, CDR2 SVGAGI (reference sequence). J lost 0 bases, V lost 0 bases, and 2 bases had no gene match. This CDR3 is CASSYSRGSSYEQYF. CDR3 sequence (DNA): TGTGCCAGCAGTTACTCGCGGGGGAGCTCCTACGAGCAGTACTTC.

The V gene is TRBV18, the J gene TRBJ1-6, with 7 bases aligning to TRBD1. The CDR3 length is 16 residues. The germline gives CDR1 KGHSH, CDR2 LQKENI. After removal of 2 bases from V and 0 bases from J, the junction contained 1 base not matched to a gene. Here the CDR3 reads CASSPTGASYNSPLHF. CDR3 coding DNA: TGTGCCAGCTCACCAACAGGGGCCTCCTATAATTCACCCCTCCACTTT.

This clonotype occurred many times. CDR3 region: CASWVASGGSYNEQFF. As DNA, the CDR3 is TGTGCCAGCTGGGTGGCTAGCGGGGGTTCCTACAATGAGCAGTTCTTC. The rearrangement joins TRBV27 to TRBJ2-1; TRBD2 matches 10 bases. The CDR3 length is 16 residues. The germline CDR1 and CDR2 sequences are MNHEY and SMNVEV (reference sequence). V shed 8 bases, J shed 1 base, and the junction held 8 bases outside the gene matches.

This clonotype appeared many times. The V call is TRBV10-3, the J call TRBJ2-7; 7 bases match TRBD2. CDR3 length equals 14 residues. With 8 bases clipped from V and 5 bases from J, the junction kept 12 bases outside the gene matches. Germline V lookup: CDR1 ENHRY, CDR2 SYGVKD. CDR3 DNA sequence: TGTGCCATCTTAGGGTCCGGGGGGTCGAACGAGCAGTACTTC. Its protein product is CAILGSGGSNEQYF.

The CDR3 nucleotides are TGTGCCAGCAGCTTGGAACCCACAGAAGACTATGGCTACACCTTC. Amino acids: CASSLEPTEDYGYTF. V and J are TRBV5-5 and TRBJ1-2, with no clear D. CDR3 length equals 15 residues. Germline assignment: CDR1 SGHKS and CDR2 YYEKEE (reference sequence). The V end lost 0 bases, the J end lost 3 bases, and 12 bases lay between the germline ends.

This clonotype was detected many times. This chain's CDR3 is CSATPSANEKLFF. The DNA for the CDR3 is TGCAGTGCGACCCCTTCGGCGAACGAAAAACTGTTTTTT. This rearrangement joins TRBV20-1 to TRBJ1-4, with D uncertain. Per the germline V gene, CDR1 is DFQATT and CDR2 is SNEGSKA (reference sequence). This CDR3 is 13 amino acids long. Trimming removed 6 bases at V and 8 bases at J, with 16 bases between.

This clonotype was observed many times. The chain uses TRBV12-3 or TRBV12-4 and TRBJ1-5; D gene uncertain. The V end lost 5 bases, the J end lost 5 bases, and 7 bases lay between the germline ends. The CDR3 is 12 residues long. The CDR3 sequence is CASSGPYQPQHF. The CDR3 DNA reads TGTGCCAGCAGTGGGCCTTATCAGCCCCAGCATTTT.

This clonotype turned up a few times. The V call is TRBV7-2, the J call TRBJ2-7; D unresolved. The CDR3 covers 12 residues. V was shortened by 0 bases and J by 6 bases, with 6 bases between the two germline ends. Germline V gives CDR1 SGHTA, CDR2 FQGNSA. The CDR3 is CASSLAVSEQYF. In DNA form, the CDR3 reads TGTGCCAGCAGCTTAGCCGTCTCCGAGCAGTACTTC.